This T cell receptor beta chain was sequenced for a study of T cell repertoires in cytomegalovirus infection (dated by TCRdb to about 2019). Study-wide context: The HLA type of each donor mattered for the analysis, because public TCR beta signatures pointed to carriage of CMV infection along with the matching HLA type.

Sequencing used an Illumina HiSeq 1500. TCRdb reanalyzed the raw reads on its own, using fastp at Q25 for trimming and MiXCR for clone calling, and kept in-frame beta chains. Identical CDR3 protein sequences are pooled into one entry, listed with their most common genes and DNA. In all, the sample holds over 450,000 distinct CDR3 sequences, and 11% of those were seen once. About 9.4% of the sample is taken by the ten largest. Overall study results and their limits: The ex vivo response was dominated by HLA-C-restricted CMV-specific TCR beta clonotypes, which also provided the single most frequent clonotype in two of eight donors. In both this cohort and an independent approximately 400-donor cohort, the cumulative frequency of public TCR beta family members distinguished carriers of CMV infection plus the relevant HLA type.

From V the trimming removes 3 bases and from J it removes 0 bases, while the gene matches leave 2 bases of the junction unaccounted for. The CDR1 and CDR2 encoded by the germline V gene are ENHRY and SYGVKD. The CDR3 numbers 14 residues from cysteine through phenylalanine. Solely the CDR3 DNA is kept, with 42 bases framed from the first base. Remarks on this clonotype: No cognate antigen has been identified for it. There are no base qualities to consult, and no much larger clone falls within one base.

Sequences were obtained from PBMCs. The clonotype originates from a human donor in good health (CMV status not recorded). Some clones in this sample may be carry-over from other donors' samples. The chain was built from TRBV10-3 and TRBJ2-7, with TRBD1 identical over 7 junction bases. The CDR3 amino acid sequence is: CAISDDRDSYEQYF. The DNA sequence is as follows: TGTGCCATCAGTGATGACAGGGACTCCTACGAGCAGTACTTC.